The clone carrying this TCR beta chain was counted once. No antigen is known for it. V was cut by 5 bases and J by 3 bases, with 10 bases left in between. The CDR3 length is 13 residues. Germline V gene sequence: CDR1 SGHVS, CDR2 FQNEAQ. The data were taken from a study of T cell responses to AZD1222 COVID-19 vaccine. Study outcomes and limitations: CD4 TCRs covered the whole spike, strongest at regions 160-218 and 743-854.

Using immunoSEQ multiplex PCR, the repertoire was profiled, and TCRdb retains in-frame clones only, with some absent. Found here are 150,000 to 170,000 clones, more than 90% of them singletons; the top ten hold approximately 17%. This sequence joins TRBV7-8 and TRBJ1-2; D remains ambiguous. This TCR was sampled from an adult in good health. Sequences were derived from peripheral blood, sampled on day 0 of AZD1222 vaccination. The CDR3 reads CASSRFGDYGYTF. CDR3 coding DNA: TGTGCCAGCAGCCGCTTCGGGGACTATGGCTACACCTTC. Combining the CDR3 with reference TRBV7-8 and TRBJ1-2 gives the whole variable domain GAGVSQSPRYKVAKRGQDVALRCDPISGHVSLFWYQQALGQGPEFLTYFQNEAQLDKSGLPSDRFFAERPEGSVSTLKIQRTQQEDSAVYLCASSRFGDYGYTFGSGTRLTVV.